A selection of T cell receptor beta chains follows, all from one sample in a study of blood T cell repertoires in COVID-19. Using immunoSEQ multiplex PCR, the repertoire was profiled, and TCRdb retains in-frame clones only, with some absent. This sample has roughly 250,000 clones, with around 81% found just once. The sequencing input was peripheral blood. These receptors were collected from a woman aged 55-70 years with active or convalescent COVID-19. CDR3s include the opening cysteine and the closing phenylalanine or tryptophan. A D gene is named only where the DNA matches it firmly. For some rows the clone size is stated as once, few or many, or as a class when expanded; others skip it.

d_call,j_call,v_call,clone_size,cdr3_nt,cdr3_aa
.,TRBJ1-4,TRBV5-6,few,TGTGCCAGCAGCTTGAAAGGCAGTGGAGACGAAAAACTGTTTTTT,CASSLKGSGDEKLFF
.,TRBJ2-3,TRBV7-9,.,TGTGCCAGCAGCTTAGACTCCGGGGGGCGAGATACGCAGTATTTT,CASSLDSGGRDTQYF
TRBD1,TRBJ1-1,TRBV29-1,.,TGCAGCGCCGACGATAAAGGACAGGCCACTGAAGCTTTCTTT,CSADDKGQATEAFF
.,TRBJ1-2,TRBV28,once,TGTGCCAGCAGTTTATTTCGGGGTGATGGCTACACCTTC,CASSLFRGDGYTF
TRBD1,TRBJ1-2,TRBV9,once,TGTGCCAGCAGCGGACGGAACCCTAGACAGGGGCAAAAGTCGAACTATGGCTACACCTTC,CASSGRNPRQGQKSNYGYTF
.,TRBJ1-3,TRBV9,.,TGTGCCAGCAGCGTACGGGACTTCTCTGGAAACACCATATATTTT,CASSVRDFSGNTIYF
.,TRBJ1-1,TRBV2,.,TGTGCCAGCAGTGATGGACGGGAGAACACTGAAGCTTTCTTT,CASSDGRENTEAFF
.,TRBJ2-1,TRBV6-5,.,TGTGCCAGCTCTAGATCCCGATACAATGAGCAGTTCTTC,CASSRSRYNEQFF
.,TRBJ1-5,TRBV20-1,few,TGCAGTGCTAGTGGTCTTCTCAATCAGCCCCAGCATTTT,CSASGLLNQPQHF
.,TRBJ1-2,TRBV3-1/TRBV3-2,.,TGTGCCAGCGGGTTTGAGGGTTTCGGTGGCTACACCTTC,CASGFEGFGGYTF
TRBD1,TRBJ1-1,TRBV5-5,few,TGTGCCAGCAGCTTTTGGGGGACAGGAGGGTCTGAAGCTTTCTTT,CASSFWGTGGSEAFF
.,TRBJ2-1,TRBV24-1,.,TGTGCCACCAGTGCTGCTAGCTACAATGAGCAGTTCTTC,CATSAASYNEQFF
TRBD1,TRBJ1-3,TRBV9,.,TGTGCCAGCAGCGTAGGTACAGGGGGTTACTCTGGAAACACCATATATTTT,CASSVGTGGYSGNTIYF
.,TRBJ1-5,TRBV10-3,.,TGTGCCATCAGTGAGTGGGCAGTTAGCAATCAGCCCCAGCATTTT,CAISEWAVSNQPQHF
TRBD1,TRBJ2-7,TRBV30,.,TGTGCCTGGAGTCCCTATGGGGAGACAGGGGACCGCTACGAGCAGTACTTC,CAWSPYGETGDRYEQYF
TRBD1,TRBJ1-4,TRBV4-3,.,TGCGCCAGCAGCCAAGCCGTCGGGAGGGGGCAAAATGAAAAACTGTTTTTT,CASSQAVGRGQNEKLFF
.,TRBJ2-7,TRBV12-3/TRBV12-4,.,TGTGCCAGCAGCACGACTAGCGAGCAGTACTTC,CASSTTSEQYF
TRBD1,TRBJ1-1,TRBV5-6,.,TGTGCCAGCAGCTTGGCTCGGACAGGGTTCACTGAAGCTTTCTTT,CASSLARTGFTEAFF
.,TRBJ2-3,TRBV20-1,.,TGCAGTGCTAGTTGGGGCCGGGCCCGCACAGATACGCAGTATTTT,CSASWGRARTDTQYF